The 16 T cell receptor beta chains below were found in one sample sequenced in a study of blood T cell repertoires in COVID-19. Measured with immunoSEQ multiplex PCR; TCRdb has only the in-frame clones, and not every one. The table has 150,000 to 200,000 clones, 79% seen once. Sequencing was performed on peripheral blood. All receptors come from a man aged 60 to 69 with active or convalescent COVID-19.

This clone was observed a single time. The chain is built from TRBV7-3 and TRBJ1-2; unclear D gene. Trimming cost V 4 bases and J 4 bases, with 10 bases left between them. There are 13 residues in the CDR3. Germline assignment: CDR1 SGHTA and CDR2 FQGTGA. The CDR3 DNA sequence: TGTGCCAGCAGCTCTGGACGGGGCTATGGCTACACCTTC. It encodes CASSSGRGYGYTF.

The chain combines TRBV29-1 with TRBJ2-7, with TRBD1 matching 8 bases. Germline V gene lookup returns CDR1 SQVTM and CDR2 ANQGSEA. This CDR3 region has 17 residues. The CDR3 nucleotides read TGCAGTGCCCGGGCCTCCAGGGGGCGGCACGGGGTCAACGAGCAGTACTTC. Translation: CSARASRGRHGVNEQYF.

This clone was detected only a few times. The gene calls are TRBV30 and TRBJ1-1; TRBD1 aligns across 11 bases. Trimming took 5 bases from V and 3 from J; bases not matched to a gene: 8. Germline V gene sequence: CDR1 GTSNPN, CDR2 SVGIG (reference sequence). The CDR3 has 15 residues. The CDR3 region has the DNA TGTGCCTGGTCCCTCTCGGGACAGGGGGACACTGAAGCTTTCTTT. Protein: CAWSLSGQGDTEAFF.

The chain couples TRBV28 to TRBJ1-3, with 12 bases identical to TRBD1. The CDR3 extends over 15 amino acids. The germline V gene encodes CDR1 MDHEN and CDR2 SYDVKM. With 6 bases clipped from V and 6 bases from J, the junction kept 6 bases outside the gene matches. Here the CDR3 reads CASRLGTGGENTIYF. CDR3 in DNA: TGTGCCAGCAGACTAGGGACAGGGGGCGAAAACACCATATATTTT.

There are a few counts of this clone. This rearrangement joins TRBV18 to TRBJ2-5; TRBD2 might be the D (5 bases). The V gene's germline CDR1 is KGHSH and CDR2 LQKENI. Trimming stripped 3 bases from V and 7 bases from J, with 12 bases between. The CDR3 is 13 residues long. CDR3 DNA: TGTGCCAGCTCACCCGGAGCGGTGGGGACCCAGTACTTC. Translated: CASSPGAVGTQYF.

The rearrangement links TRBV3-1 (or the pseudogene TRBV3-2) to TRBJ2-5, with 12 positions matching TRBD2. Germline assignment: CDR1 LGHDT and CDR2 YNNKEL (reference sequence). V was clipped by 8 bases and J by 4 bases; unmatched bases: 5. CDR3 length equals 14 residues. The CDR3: CASGRTSGIETQYF. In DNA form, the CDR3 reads TGTGCCAGCGGCCGGACTAGCGGGATAGAGACCCAGTACTTC.

As DNA, the CDR3 is TGTGCCAGCAGCCTACAGAGCACAGATACGCAGTATTTT. Translated: CASSLQSTDTQYF. V usage is TRBV28 and J usage is TRBJ2-3; D is ambiguous. Trimming took 6 bases from V and 0 from J, leaving 7 bases between them. Germline V gene data show CDR1 as MDHEN and CDR2 as SYDVKM. CDR3 length: 13 residues.

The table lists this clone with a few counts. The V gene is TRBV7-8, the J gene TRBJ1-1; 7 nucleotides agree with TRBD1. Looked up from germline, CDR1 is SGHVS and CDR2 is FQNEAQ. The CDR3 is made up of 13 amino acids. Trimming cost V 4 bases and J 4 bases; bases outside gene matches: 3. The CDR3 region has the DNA TGTGCCAGCAGCTATCCAGGGGGCACTGAAGCTTTCTTT. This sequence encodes CASSYPGGTEAFF.

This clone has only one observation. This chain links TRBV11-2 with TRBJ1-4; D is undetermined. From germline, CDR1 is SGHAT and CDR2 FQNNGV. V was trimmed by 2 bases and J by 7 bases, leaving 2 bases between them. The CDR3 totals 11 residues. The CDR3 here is CASSLREKLFF. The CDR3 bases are TGTGCCAGCAGCTTACGTGAAAAACTGTTTTTT.

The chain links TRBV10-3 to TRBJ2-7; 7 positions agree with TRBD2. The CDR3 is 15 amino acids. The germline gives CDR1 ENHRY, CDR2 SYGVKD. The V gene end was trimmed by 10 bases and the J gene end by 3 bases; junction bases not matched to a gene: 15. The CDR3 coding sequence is TGTGCCACCAATGCCGGGGGGTACGGGAACTACGAGCAGTACTTC. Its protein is CATNAGGYGNYEQYF.

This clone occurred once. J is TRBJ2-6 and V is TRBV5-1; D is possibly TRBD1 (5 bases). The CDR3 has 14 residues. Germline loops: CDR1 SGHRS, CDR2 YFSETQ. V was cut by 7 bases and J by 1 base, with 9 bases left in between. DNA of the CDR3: TGCGCCAGCCGCGACAGTTCTGGGGCCAACGTCCTGACTTTC. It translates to CASRDSSGANVLTF. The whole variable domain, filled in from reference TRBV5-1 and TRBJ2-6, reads KAGVTQTPRYLIKTRGQQVTLSCSPISGHRSVSWYQQTPGQGLQFLFEYFSETQRNKGNFPGRFSGRQFSNSRSEMNVSTLELGDSALYLCASRDSSGANVLTFGAGSRLTVL.

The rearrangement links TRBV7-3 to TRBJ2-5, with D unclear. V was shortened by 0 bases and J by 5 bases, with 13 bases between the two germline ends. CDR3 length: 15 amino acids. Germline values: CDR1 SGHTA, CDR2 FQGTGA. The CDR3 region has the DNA TGTGCCAGCAGCTTAACCGTGGCTGCCTGGGAGACCCAGTACTTC. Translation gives CASSLTVAAWETQYF.

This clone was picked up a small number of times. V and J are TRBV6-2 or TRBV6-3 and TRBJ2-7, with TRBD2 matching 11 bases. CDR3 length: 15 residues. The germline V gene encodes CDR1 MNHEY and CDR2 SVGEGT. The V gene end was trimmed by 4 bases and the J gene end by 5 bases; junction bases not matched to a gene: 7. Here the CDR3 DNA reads TGTGCCAGCAGTTTCCTAGCGGGGGGCTGGGACGAGCAGTACTTC. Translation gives CASSFLAGGWDEQYF.

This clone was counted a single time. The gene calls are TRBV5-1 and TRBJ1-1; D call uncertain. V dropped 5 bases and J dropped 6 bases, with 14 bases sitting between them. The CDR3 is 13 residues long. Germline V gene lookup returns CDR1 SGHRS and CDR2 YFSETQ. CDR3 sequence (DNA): TGCGCCAGCAGTTATATTACCGGAGCTGAAGCTTTCTTT. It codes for CASSYITGAEAFF.

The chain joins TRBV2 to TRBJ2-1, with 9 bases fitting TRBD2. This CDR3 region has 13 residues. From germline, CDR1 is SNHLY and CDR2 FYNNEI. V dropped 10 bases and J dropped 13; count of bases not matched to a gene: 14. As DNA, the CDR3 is TGTGCCACTCGGGGCGGGAGGGCCTCGTTCCAGTTCTTC. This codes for CATRGGRASFQFF.

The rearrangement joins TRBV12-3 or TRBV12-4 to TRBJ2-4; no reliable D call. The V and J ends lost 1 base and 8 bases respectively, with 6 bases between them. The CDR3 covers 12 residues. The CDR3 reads CASSLGGYIQYF. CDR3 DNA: TGTGCCAGCAGTTTAGGTGGCTACATTCAGTACTTC.